Listed here are 25 T cell receptor beta chains from one sample, sequenced in a study of shared clonotypes between healthy human individuals. Positive CCR7 selection of CD45RO-negative cells yielded the naive CD8 cells, and terminally differentiated effector memory CD45RA+ cells were excluded. Sequencing was performed with immunoSEQ multiplex PCR; in TCRdb, only in-frame clones are kept and a portion is missing. This sample has roughly 1,800,000 clones; roughly 94% occur once, and the top ten carry 1.2%. The sequenced material came from naive CD8+ T cells sorted from blood. Receptors were obtained from a man aged 18 to 29 in good health.

The chain employs TRBV6-6 and TRBJ1-4, with a tentative D call TRBD1 (5 bases). The germline CDR1 and CDR2 sequences are MNHNY and SVGAGI (reference sequence). The CDR3 loop spans 15 amino acids. V lost 5 bases and J 6 bases, leaving 16 bases between the germline ends. The chain's CDR3 is CASSASGSTYEKLFF. In DNA form, the CDR3 reads TGTGCCAGCAGTGCCTCAGGGAGCACTTATGAAAAACTGTTTTTT.

The chain joins TRBV5-6 to TRBJ2-1; D gene ambiguous. CDR1 and CDR2 (germline): SGHDT, YYEEEE. The CDR3 totals 12 residues. V lost 2 bases to trimming and J lost 6 bases, with 6 bases between them. For the CDR3, the DNA is TGTGCCAGCAGCTTCAGTAGCAATGAGCAGTTCTTC. Protein: CASSFSSNEQFF.

This chain links TRBV27 with TRBJ2-2, with D maybe TRBD2 (5 bases). Per the germline V gene, CDR1 is MNHEY and CDR2 is SMNVEV (reference sequence). V lost 4 bases, J lost 4 bases, and 13 bases lay in between. This CDR3 contains 15 residues. CDR3 protein: CASSWSSSGTGELFF. CDR3 nucleotides: TGTGCCAGCAGTTGGTCTAGCAGTGGCACCGGGGAGCTGTTTTTT.

This sequence joins TRBV4-3 and TRBJ1-3; D might be TRBD1 (6 bases). V shed 0 bases and J shed 2 bases, with 11 bases lying between them. The CDR3 has 16 amino acids. CDR1 is LGHNA and CDR2 is YSLEER in the germline V gene. The CDR3 DNA is TGCGCCAGCAGCCAAGATCGGGGGGCCCCTGGAAACACCATATATTTT. Translated, it gives CASSQDRGAPGNTIYF.

The chain is built from TRBV7-9 and TRBJ2-1; unclear D gene. The V end was cut by 1 base, the J end by 7 bases, with 11 bases between. Germline V lookup: CDR1 SEHNR, CDR2 FQNEAQ (reference sequence). The CDR3 contains 14 residues. The CDR3: CASSLVLGVNEQFF. Written as DNA, the CDR3 is TGTGCCAGCAGCTTAGTCCTGGGTGTGAATGAGCAGTTCTTC.

This chain uses TRBV28 with TRBJ2-5, with D tentatively TRBD1 (5 bases). The CDR3 extends over 16 amino acids. In germline, CDR1 is MDHEN, CDR2 SYDVKM. Trimming shortened V by 2 bases and J by 2 bases, and 15 bases separated the two germline ends. CDR3 sequence (DNA): TGTGCCAGCAGTTTACCCTTTGGCAGGGAACAAGAGACCCAGTACTTC. It codes for CASSLPFGREQETQYF. Full variable domain (rest looked up from reference TRBV28 and TRBJ2-5): DVKVTQSSRYLVKRTGEKVFLECVQDMDHENMFWYRQDPGLGLRLIYFSYDVKMKEKGDIPEGYSVSREKKERFSLILESASTNQTSMYLCASSLPFGREQETQYFGPGTRLLVL.

Note on this clone: Other DNA sequences in this specimen translate into the identical CDR3. This chain connects TRBV5-6 to TRBJ2-7; TRBD1 matches at 8 bases. V shed 3 bases, J shed 4 bases, and the junction held 3 bases outside the gene matches. Germline V lookup: CDR1 SGHDT, CDR2 YYEEEE. This CDR3 contains 13 residues. The CDR3 nucleotides read TGTGCCAGCAGCTCTGGACAGGGTTACGAGCAGTACTTC. As protein: CASSSGQGYEQYF.

This chain joins TRBV6-4 and TRBJ1-1, with TRBD1 as a possible D gene (5 bases). Germline CDR1 reads MRHNA; CDR2 reads SNTAGT. The CDR3 sequence is 13 residues long. Trimming stripped 3 bases from V and 3 bases from J, with 8 bases between. The chain's CDR3 is CASSDTGDTEAFF. CDR3 coding DNA: TGTGCCAGCAGTGATACGGGGGACACTGAAGCTTTCTTT.

The chain carries TRBV5-6 and TRBJ2-7; D call uncertain. The CDR3 consists of 16 residues. V dropped 0 bases and J dropped 1 base, with 14 bases sitting between them. Germline CDR1 is SGHDT and CDR2 is YYEEEE. The CDR3 sequence: CASSLVVGVRSYEQYF. Here the CDR3 DNA reads TGTGCCAGCAGCTTGGTCGTAGGCGTCAGGTCCTACGAGCAGTACTTC. Drawing the rest from reference TRBV5-6 and TRBJ2-7, the complete variable domain is DAGVTQSPTHLIKTRGQQVTLRCSPKSGHDTVSWYQQALGQGPQFIFQYYEEEERQRGNFPDRFSGHQFPNYSSELNVNALLLGDSALYLCASSLVVGVRSYEQYFGPGTRLTVT.

The chain links TRBV27 to TRBJ1-2; 8 nucleotides align to TRBD1. The CDR3 consists of 16 residues. After removal of 3 bases from V and 4 bases from J, the junction contained 10 bases not matched to a gene. Germline V gene lookup returns CDR1 MNHEY and CDR2 SMNVEV (reference sequence). The CDR3 loop is CASSFGTGGGSYGYTF. The CDR3, as DNA: TGTGCCAGCAGTTTCGGAACAGGGGGGGGCTCCTATGGCTACACCTTC.

This chain links TRBV4-1 with TRBJ1-1; D remains unclear. The CDR3 is made up of 15 amino acids. V gave up 1 base and J gave up 4 bases, with 13 bases separating them. Germline-derived CDR1 and CDR2 are MGHRA and YSYEKL. The CDR3 DNA is TGCGCCAGCAGCCAAGTAAAAGGAACGGGCACTGAAGCTTTCTTT. Protein: CASSQVKGTGTEAFF.

V is TRBV25-1 and J is TRBJ1-2; 7 bases match TRBD1. J was trimmed by 4 bases and V by 4 bases; bases with no gene match: 6. The V gene's germline CDR1 is MGHDK and CDR2 SYGVNS. This CDR3 is built from 14 residues. CDR3 sequence reads: CASSGGQRTYGYTF. CDR3 DNA: TGTGCCAGCAGTGGGGGACAGAGAACCTATGGCTACACCTTC.

The chain has TRBV27 and TRBJ2-7; D possibly matches TRBD1 or TRBD2 (5 bases each). Germline V gene sequence: CDR1 MNHEY, CDR2 SMNVEV (reference sequence). V was shortened by 6 bases and J by 3 bases, with 12 bases between the two germline ends. The length of the CDR3 is 13 residues. Written as DNA, the CDR3 is TGTGCCAGCAGAGGGGACCCCATCTACGAGCAGTACTTC. Its translation: CASRGDPIYEQYF.

V gene TRBV9 combines with J gene TRBJ2-3; D assignment may be TRBD1 or TRBD2 (5 bases each). The length of the CDR3 is 17 residues. Germline CDR1 and CDR2: SGDLS and YYNGEE. Trimming pared 4 bases from V and 0 bases from J, leaving 18 bases between. The CDR3 region is CASSPPTGTESTDTQYF. The CDR3 DNA is TGTGCCAGCAGCCCACCCACCGGGACGGAGAGCACAGATACGCAGTATTTT. Drawing the rest from reference TRBV9 and TRBJ2-3, the complete variable domain is DSGVTQTPKHLITATGQRVTLRCSPRSGDLSVYWYQQSLDQGLQFLIQYYNGEERAKGNILERFSAQQFPDLHSELNLSSLELGDSALYFCASSPPTGTESTDTQYFGPGTRLTVL.

This chain joins TRBV14 and TRBJ1-1; TRBD1 aligns across 7 bases. CDR1 and CDR2 (germline): SGHDN, FVKESK. J lost 0 bases, V lost 5 bases, and 6 bases had no gene match. The CDR3 is 15 residues long. CDR3 sequence reads: CASSVWTGMNTEAFF. The CDR3 DNA reads as TGTGCCAGCAGCGTATGGACAGGAATGAACACTGAAGCTTTCTTT.

This clone turned up a few times. V gene TRBV6-6 combines with J gene TRBJ2-7; 8 bases align to TRBD2. Germline V gives CDR1 MNHNY, CDR2 SVGAGI (reference sequence). V was clipped by 6 bases and J by 0 bases; unmatched bases: 4. This CDR3 region has 14 residues. Here the CDR3 reads CASSYSGNSYEQYF. The DNA of the CDR3 is TGTGCCAGCAGCTATAGCGGGAACTCCTACGAGCAGTACTTC.

V is TRBV5-8 and J is TRBJ2-3, with a possible D match to TRBD2 (5 bases). Trimming took off 0 bases at V and 6 bases at J, with 5 bases between the two ends. The CDR3 is made up of 12 amino acids. CDR1 and CDR2 from the germline V gene are SGHTS and YDEGEE. The CDR3, as DNA: TGTGCCAGCAGCTTGGTAGCGGATACGCAGTATTTT. Translated: CASSLVADTQYF. Together with reference TRBV5-8 and TRBJ2-3, the CDR3 gives the full variable domain: EAGVTQSPTHLIKTRGQQATLRCSPISGHTSVYWYQQALGLGLQFLLWYDEGEERNRGNFPPRFSGRQFPNYSSELNVNALELEDSALYLCASSLVADTQYFGPGTRLTVL.

This clone was observed a single time. V gene TRBV4-3 combines with J gene TRBJ1-3; D not resolved. Germline CDR1 reads LGHNA; CDR2 reads YSLEER. The CDR3 has 13 amino acids. V was shortened by 2 bases and J by 4 bases, with 6 bases between the two germline ends. The CDR3 spells CASSQTEGNTIYF. As DNA, the CDR3 is TGCGCCAGCAGCCAAACGGAAGGAAACACCATATATTTT.

This clone came up a few times. Additional DNA sequences in this sample encode the identical CDR3. The chain carries TRBV7-9 and TRBJ1-6; TRBD1 matches 9 bases. This CDR3 has 14 residues. Germline assignment: CDR1 SEHNR and CDR2 FQNEAQ (reference sequence). The V gene end was trimmed by 4 bases and the J gene end by 8 bases; junction bases not matched to a gene: 3. In nucleotides, the CDR3 is TGTGCCAGCAGCTCGGGACAGGGAGATTCACCCCTCCACTTT. Residues: CASSSGQGDSPLHF.

This clone was seen a single time. This chain uses TRBV9 with TRBJ2-7; D possibly matches TRBD1 or TRBD2 (5 bases each). Germline assignment: CDR1 SGDLS and CDR2 YYNGEE. This CDR3 has 14 amino acids. Trimming removed 4 bases at V and 2 bases at J, with 13 bases between. This CDR3 reads CASSPWTGPYEQYF. CDR3 DNA: TGTGCCAGCAGCCCCTGGACGGGGCCCTACGAGCAGTACTTC.

The V gene is TRBV6-5, the J gene TRBJ2-1, with 7 bases lining up with TRBD2. With 6 bases clipped from V and 5 bases from J, the junction kept 10 bases outside the gene matches. Germline CDR1 and CDR2: MNHEY and SVGAGI. The CDR3 is made up of 15 amino acids. CDR3 amino acids: CASSGAAGANNEQFF. DNA for the CDR3: TGTGCCAGCAGCGGGGCGGCGGGAGCGAACAATGAGCAGTTCTTC.

The CDR3 nucleotides are TGCAGTGCTGGTCACAGCGAGCAGTACTTC. It is translated as CSAGHSEQYF. The rearrangement joins TRBV20-1 to TRBJ2-7; the D is unclear. V was trimmed by 5 bases and J by 6 bases, leaving 8 bases between them. Germline V gives CDR1 DFQATT, CDR2 SNEGSKA (reference sequence). The CDR3 is 10 amino acids.

This chain uses TRBV12-5 with TRBJ2-1; 9 nucleotides align to TRBD1. The V and J ends lost 6 bases and 6 bases, in that order; junction bases with no gene match: 6. The CDR3 runs to 14 residues. From germline, CDR1 is LGHNT and CDR2 FRNRAP. CDR3 residues: CASGLGQGSNEQFF. The CDR3 bases are TGTGCTAGTGGCCTCGGACAGGGGAGCAATGAGCAGTTCTTC. Together with reference TRBV12-5 and TRBJ2-1, the CDR3 gives the full variable domain: DARVTQTPRHKVTEMGQEVTMRCQPILGHNTVFWYRQTMMQGLELLAYFRNRAPLDDSGMPKDRFSAEMPDATLATLKIQPSEPRDSAVYFCASGLGQGSNEQFFGPGTRLTVL.

The CDR3 coding sequence is TGTGCCTGGAGATTACCGAGTACCCTAGCGGGAGTCGAGCAGTACTTC. Residues: CAWRLPSTLAGVEQYF. The V call is TRBV30, the J call TRBJ2-7, with 10 nucleotides matching TRBD2. This CDR3 is built from 16 residues. The V gene's germline CDR1 is GTSNPN and CDR2 SVGIG (reference sequence). V trimming: 3 bases; J trimming: 6 bases; junction bases outside the gene matches: 14.

The chain uses TRBV7-6 and TRBJ1-1; possibly TRBD1 for D (5 bases). V was clipped by 1 base and J by 7 bases, with 13 bases between them. Germline-derived CDR1 and CDR2 are SGHVS and FNYEAQ. The CDR3 sequence is 14 residues long. Written as DNA, the CDR3 is TGTGCCAGCAGCTTAGACGGACAAGGGAGTGAAGCTTTCTTT. It is translated as CASSLDGQGSEAFF.